This T cell receptor beta chain was recorded in a study of blood T cell repertoires in COVID-19. The overall study: Sources were T cells, B-cell-depleted T cells, or PBMCs; the material itself was cDNA or gDNA.

Measured with immunoSEQ multiplex PCR; TCRdb has only the in-frame clones, and not every one. The sample shows 370,000 or so clones, roughly 77% of them seen only once. CDR3 length: 14 amino acids. CDR1 is LGHDT and CDR2 is YNNKEL in the germline V gene (reference sequence). The V end lost 5 bases, the J end lost 4 bases, and 12 bases lay between the germline ends. The sequenced sample consisted of peripheral blood. The rearrangement links TRBV3-1 (or the pseudogene TRBV3-2) to TRBJ1-5; no definite D call. This TCR was sampled from a human donor with acute or convalescent COVID-19. The donor label of this sample is uncertain. The CDR3 loop reads CASSRTSGNQPQHF. CDR3 sequence (DNA): TGTGCCAGCAGCAGAACGTCGGGAAATCAGCCCCAGCATTTT.